This TCR beta chain was sequenced for a study of T-cell memory formation after mild COVID-19. General study points: Contracting CD8+ clones were enriched in EMRA, CD4+ mainly in CM and EM. Whereas later expanders leaned CD4+, clones contracting day 15 to 85 showed a balanced CD4/CD8 makeup.

V shed 0 bases and J 4 bases; nucleotides not matched to a gene: 2. There are 14 residues in the CDR3. CDR1 is LGHDT and CDR2 is YNNKEL in the germline V gene (reference sequence). On this clonotype: Its antigen is as yet unknown.

TCRdb redid the calling of the 5' RACE reads with MiXCR, one entry per CDR3 protein. The sample lists more than 200,000 distinct CDR3 sequences, about 15% seen once, with about 3.5% in the top ten. What was sequenced was PBMCs or a T cell subset sorted from them (not recorded which). This rearrangement joins TRBV3-1 to TRBJ1-2; 7 bases are a match to TRBD1. This TCR came from a man between 18 and 35 years old who had mild COVID-19 (a few samples of this study predate the infection). Cell type and time point are not known. The CDR3 DNA follows: TGTGCCAGCAGCCAAGAGGACAGGCCCTATGGCTACACCTTC. This sequence encodes CASSQEDRPYGYTF.